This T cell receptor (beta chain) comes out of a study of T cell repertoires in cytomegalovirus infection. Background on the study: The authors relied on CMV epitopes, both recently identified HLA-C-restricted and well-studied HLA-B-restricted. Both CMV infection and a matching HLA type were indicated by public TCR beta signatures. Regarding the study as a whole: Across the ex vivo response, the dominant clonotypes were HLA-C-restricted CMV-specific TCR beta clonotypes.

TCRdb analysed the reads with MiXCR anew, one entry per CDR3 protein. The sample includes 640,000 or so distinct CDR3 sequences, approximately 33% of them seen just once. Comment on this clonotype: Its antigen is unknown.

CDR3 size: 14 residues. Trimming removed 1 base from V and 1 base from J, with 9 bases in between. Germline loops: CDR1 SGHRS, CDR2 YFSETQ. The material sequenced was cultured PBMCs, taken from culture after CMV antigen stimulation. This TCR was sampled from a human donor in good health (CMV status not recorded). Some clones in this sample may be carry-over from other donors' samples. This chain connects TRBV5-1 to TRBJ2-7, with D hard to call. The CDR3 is CASSLMTQSYEQYF. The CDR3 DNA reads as TGCGCCAGCAGCTTGATGACTCAATCCTACGAGCAGTACTTC. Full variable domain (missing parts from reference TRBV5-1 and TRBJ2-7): KAGVTQTPRYLIKTRGQQVTLSCSPISGHRSVSWYQQTPGQGLQFLFEYFSETQRNKGNFPGRFSGRQFSNSRSEMNVSTLELGDSALYLCASSLMTQSYEQYFGPGTRLTVT.